Described below is a single TCR beta chain sequence and its context. This specimen comes from a study of cytomegalovirus exposure and HLA in healthy donors. About the research overall: HLA-typed donors were the source of about 85 million unique TCRs held in an early data release.

From germline, CDR1 is SGDLS and CDR2 YYNGEE. With 4 bases removed from V and 3 bases from J, the gap between germline ends came to 12 bases. The CDR3 consists of 14 residues. PCR primers comprised 60 Vbeta and 13 Jbeta primers. The assay was immunoSEQ multiplex PCR, and TCRdb's table has in-frame clones only and misses some. The table includes about 190,000 clones, 60% to 80% detected once. The sequence was collected from a woman between 18 and 30 years old in good health and CMV-seronegative. V usage is TRBV9 and J usage is TRBJ2-3; possible D gene TRBD2, 6 bases. Sequenced: PBMCs. The CDR3 DNA reads as TGTGCCAGCAGCCCAACGGAGGGAACAGATACGCAGTATTTT. Its protein is CASSPTEGTDTQYF.